The entry below describes one T cell receptor (beta chain). Its cognate antigen is unknown. Germline-derived CDR1 and CDR2 are MNHEY and SVGEGT. Trimming stripped 2 bases from V and 0 bases from J, with 5 bases between. This CDR3 has 14 amino acids. The treatment was: approximately nine-day PBMC culture with coronavirus spike peptide pools or control peptides (ViraFEST assay). The record originates from a study of vaccination and CD4 T cells after COVID-19. Study-wide findings and caveats: Although the median of SARS-CoV-2-reactive clonotypes rose from around 19 to 38, the change was not significant.

Sequencing of the DNA from cultured CD4+ T cells was carried out with the Oncomine TCR Beta short-read assay. Cultured CD4+ T cells yielded the extracted genomic DNA. TCRdb reprocessed the PCR reads via MiXCR and lists one record per CDR3 protein. The sample has about 13,000 distinct CDR3 sequences, roughly 29% seen once. V usage is TRBV6-2 or TRBV6-3 and J usage is TRBJ2-1; the D is unclear. The sample here was CD4+ T cells from blood, cultured in vitro, taken before SARS-CoV-2 vaccination. This TCR came from a human donor who received a COVID-19 vaccine. The CDR3 DNA follows: TGTGCCAGCAGTTACCAGAGCTCCTACAATGAGCAGTTCTTC. Translating gives CASSYQSSYNEQFF.